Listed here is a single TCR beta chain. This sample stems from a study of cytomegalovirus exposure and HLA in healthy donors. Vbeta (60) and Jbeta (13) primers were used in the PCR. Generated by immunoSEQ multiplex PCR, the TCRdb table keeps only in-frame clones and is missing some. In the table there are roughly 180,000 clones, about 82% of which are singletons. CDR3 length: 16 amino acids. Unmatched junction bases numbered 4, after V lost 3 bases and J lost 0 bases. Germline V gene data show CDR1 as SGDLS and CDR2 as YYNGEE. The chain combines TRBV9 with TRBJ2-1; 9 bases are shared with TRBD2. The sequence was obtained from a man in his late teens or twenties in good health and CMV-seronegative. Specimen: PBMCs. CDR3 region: CASSAVSGSSYNEQFF. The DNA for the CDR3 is TGTGCCAGCAGCGCGGTTAGCGGGAGCTCCTACAATGAGCAGTTCTTC.